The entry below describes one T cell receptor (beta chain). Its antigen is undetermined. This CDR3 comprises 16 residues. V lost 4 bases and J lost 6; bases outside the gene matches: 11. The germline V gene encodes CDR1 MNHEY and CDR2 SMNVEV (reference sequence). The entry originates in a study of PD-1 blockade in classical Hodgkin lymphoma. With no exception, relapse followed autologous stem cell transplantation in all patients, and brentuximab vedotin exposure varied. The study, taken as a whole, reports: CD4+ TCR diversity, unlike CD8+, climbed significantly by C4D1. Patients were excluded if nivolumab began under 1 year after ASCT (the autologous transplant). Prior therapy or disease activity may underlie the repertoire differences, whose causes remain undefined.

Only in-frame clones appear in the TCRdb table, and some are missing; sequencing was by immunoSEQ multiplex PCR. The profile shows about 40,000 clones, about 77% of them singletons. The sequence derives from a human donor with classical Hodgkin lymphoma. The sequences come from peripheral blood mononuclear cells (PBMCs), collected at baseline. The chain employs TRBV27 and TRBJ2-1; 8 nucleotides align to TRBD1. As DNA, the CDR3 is TGTGCCAGCAGTTCCACGCGGACAGGGATGCCCAATGAGCAGTTCTTC. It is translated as CASSSTRTGMPNEQFF.